These T cell receptor beta chains were read from a single sample in a study of blood T cells in healthy people across ages. TCRdb fed the 5' RACE reads into MiXCR, producing one record per CDR3 protein. The sample lists hundreds of thousands of distinct CDR3 sequences, under 30% occurring once. These data were also reused for a study on T cells of mothers and their children.

Sequenced input: blood. These receptors were taken from a boy aged 10-17 years in good health. CDR3s include the opening cysteine and the closing phenylalanine or tryptophan. The D gene is left open where the match is weak. A clone size is listed for some rows: how often the clone was seen (once, few, many), or a class if it is expanded.

D	V	size	J	CDR3	DNA
TRBD2	TRBV12-3/TRBV12-4	-	TRBJ2-2	CASSLGSSGFTGELFF	TGTGCCAGCAGTTTAGGGTCTAGCGGGTTCACCGGGGAGCTGTTTTTT
TRBD2	TRBV3-1	-	TRBJ2-1	CASSLAGEPLHEQFF	TGTGCCAGCAGCTTAGCGGGAGAGCCTTTACATGAGCAGTTCTTC
-	TRBV7-9	-	TRBJ2-2	CARPPTELFF	TGTGCCAGGCCCCCCACGGAGCTGTTTTTT
-	TRBV15	-	TRBJ2-2	CATSPTGAGYTGELFF	TGTGCCACCAGCCCGACAGGAGCAGGGTACACCGGGGAGCTGTTTTTT
-	TRBV12-3/TRBV12-4	-	TRBJ2-1	CASSFSAEQFF	TGTGCCAGCAGTTTTTCGGCCGAGCAGTTCTTC
-	TRBV11-2	few	TRBJ2-3	CASSFQGTRAQYF	TGTGCCAGCAGCTTTCAGGGCACGAGGGCGCAGTATTTT
TRBD2	TRBV10-3	-	TRBJ2-7	CAIKGSGGYEQYF	TGTGCCATCAAGGGTAGCGGGGGGTACGAGCAGTACTTC
TRBD1	TRBV11-3	-	TRBJ2-7	CASSLGTGIPYEQYF	TGTGCCAGCAGCCTGGGGACAGGGATCCCCTACGAGCAGTACTTC
-	TRBV11-2	few	TRBJ2-3	CASSFQTGPRDTQYF	TGTGCCAGCAGCTTCCAGACAGGCCCCAGAGATACGCAGTATTTT
-	TRBV20-1	few	TRBJ1-1	CSASPTTLYTEAFF	TGCAGTGCTAGCCCCACCACCTTGTACACTGAAGCTTTCTTT
-	TRBV5-1	-	TRBJ2-5	CASSLGGSGEETQYF	TGTGCCAGCAGCCTGGGAGGAAGTGGGGAAGAGACCCAGTACTTC
TRBD1	TRBV3-1	-	TRBJ2-6	CASSPRQGSGANVLTF	TGTGCCAGCAGCCCTCGACAGGGGTCTGGGGCCAACGTCCTGACTTTC
TRBD1	TRBV29-1	-	TRBJ2-6	CSALTGGYSGANVLTF	TGCAGCGCCTTGACAGGGGGCTACTCTGGGGCCAACGTCCTGACTTTC
-	TRBV7-2	-	TRBJ2-4	CASSTGTKNIQYF	TGTGCCAGCAGCACCGGGACCAAAAACATTCAGTACTTC
-	TRBV6-2/TRBV6-3	few	TRBJ2-5	CASCMDQETQYF	TGTGCCAGTTGTATGGACCAAGAGACCCAGTACTTC
-	TRBV10-3	-	TRBJ2-5	CATKTSKETQYF	TGTGCCACCAAGACGTCCAAAGAGACCCAGTACTTC
TRBD1	TRBV10-3	-	TRBJ1-2	CAISELTGNANGYTF	TGTGCCATCAGTGAGCTGACAGGGAATGCAAATGGCTACACCTTC
-	TRBV7-2	-	TRBJ2-5	CASSLRGGPREETQYF	TGTGCCAGCAGCTTAAGGGGGGGGCCGAGGGAAGAGACCCAGTACTTC
-	TRBV12-3/TRBV12-4	-	TRBJ1-2	CASSPQIQQSYTF	TGTGCCAGCAGTCCCCAGATACAACAGAGCTACACCTTC
-	TRBV30	-	TRBJ1-1	CAWGPLNTEAFF	TGCGCCTGGGGACCCCTGAACACTGAAGCTTTCTTT
-	TRBV19	few	TRBJ2-7	CASSIGGGVDRAYEQYF	TGTGCCAGTAGTATAGGAGGAGGGGTCGACAGGGCCTACGAGCAGTACTTC
TRBD2	TRBV24-1	few	TRBJ2-1	CATSSGTSSGNEQFF	TGTGCCACCTCAAGTGGGACTAGCAGTGGCAATGAGCAGTTCTTC
-	TRBV20-1	-	TRBJ2-3	CSARRGSTDTQYF	TGCAGTGCTAGAAGAGGTTCCACAGATACGCAGTATTTT
-	TRBV5-1	-	TRBJ1-1	CASSLFRKDTEAFF	TGCGCCAGCAGCTTGTTCAGAAAAGACACTGAAGCTTTCTTT
TRBD1	TRBV5-1	few	TRBJ1-1	CASSFSRGSTEAFF	TGCGCCAGCAGCTTTTCCAGGGGGAGCACTGAAGCTTTCTTT
-	TRBV11-2	-	TRBJ2-7	CASSLVRGVRDEQYF	TGTGCCAGCAGCCTAGTAAGGGGGGTGAGAGACGAGCAGTACTTC
-	TRBV15	-	TRBJ1-1	CATSLTRNTEAFF	TGTGCCACCAGCTTAACACGGAACACTGAAGCTTTCTTT
TRBD1	TRBV15	few	TRBJ2-7	CATSKDRGPYEQYF	TGTGCCACCAGCAAAGACAGGGGCCCATACGAGCAGTACTTC
TRBD1	TRBV27	once	TRBJ1-5	CASSPDRGVNQPQHF	TGTGCCAGCAGTCCTGACAGGGGGGTTAATCAGCCCCAGCATTTT
-	TRBV3-1	-	TRBJ1-2	CASSPRQNGYTF	TGTGCCAGCAGCCCTCGACAGAATGGCTACACCTTC
-	TRBV5-1	-	TRBJ2-5	CASSLDLGRQEAQYF	TGCGCCAGCAGCTTGGATCTCGGACGGCAAGAGGCCCAGTACTTC
TRBD1	TRBV3-1	-	TRBJ1-1	CASSLYGTDTEAFF	TGTGCCAGCAGCTTATATGGGACAGACACTGAAGCTTTCTTT
-	TRBV7-3	-	TRBJ1-1	CASSVDGLNTEAFF	TGTGCCAGCAGCGTGGACGGCTTGAACACTGAAGCTTTCTTT
-	TRBV5-1	-	TRBJ2-1	CASSFRAPNEQFF	TGCGCCAGCAGCTTCAGAGCCCCCAATGAGCAGTTCTTC
-	TRBV27	few	TRBJ1-1	CASSLSSPPGFTEAFF	TGTGCCAGCAGTTTATCAAGCCCGCCGGGGTTCACTGAAGCTTTCTTT
-	TRBV11-1	few	TRBJ2-6	CASSTQYAGQSRVGANVLTF	TGTGCCAGCAGCACCCAATATGCTGGACAGTCACGGGTGGGGGCCAACGTCCTGACTTTC
-	TRBV9	few	TRBJ2-5	CASSVAGEEETQYF	TGTGCCAGCAGCGTAGCTGGGGAAGAAGAGACCCAGTACTTC
-	TRBV30	-	TRBJ1-2	CAWSAGSNYGYTF	TGTGCCTGGAGTGCTGGGTCCAACTATGGCTACACCTTC
-	TRBV24-1	-	TRBJ2-1	CATSARGDLYNEQFF	TGTGCCACCAGTGCGAGGGGGGACCTCTATAATGAGCAGTTCTTC
-	TRBV4-1	few	TRBJ1-3	CASSPQPGTSGNTIYF	TGCGCCAGCAGCCCACAGCCCGGGACATCTGGAAACACCATATATTTT
TRBD1	TRBV29-1	-	TRBJ1-1	CSDRTGPNTEAFF	TGCAGCGACCGGACAGGGCCGAACACTGAAGCTTTCTTT
TRBD2	TRBV11-2	many	TRBJ2-5	CASSPRGLAGEETQYF	TGTGCCAGCAGCCCGAGGGGACTAGCGGGGGAAGAGACCCAGTACTTC
-	TRBV12-3/TRBV12-4	-	TRBJ1-6	CASSFDRRNSPLHF	TGTGCCAGCAGTTTTGACAGGAGGAATTCACCCCTCCACTTT
-	TRBV10-3	many	TRBJ2-1	CASETGPGGNEQFF	TGTGCCTCCGAAACGGGGCCCGGCGGGAATGAGCAGTTCTTC
-	TRBV7-3	-	TRBJ1-3	CASSIRAGSGNTIYF	TGTGCCAGCAGTATACGGGCAGGGTCGGGAAACACCATATATTTT
-	TRBV20-1	few	TRBJ1-4	CSATGTGNEKLFF	TGCAGTGCGACCGGGACGGGGAATGAAAAACTGTTTTTT
-	TRBV20-1	once	TRBJ2-5	CSAWIGDSQETQYF	TGCAGTGCCTGGATAGGGGACTCTCAAGAGACCCAGTACTTC
TRBD2	TRBV5-1	-	TRBJ2-1	CASSLDPLADYNEQFF	TGCGCCAGCAGCTTGGATCCACTAGCGGATTACAATGAGCAGTTCTTC
-	TRBV15	few	TRBJ2-5	CATSRDGLAEGTQYF	TGTGCCACCAGCAGAGATGGGTTAGCCGAGGGGACCCAGTACTTC
-	TRBV12-3/TRBV12-4	few	TRBJ1-2	CASSEGRYYGYTF	TGTGCCAGCAGCGAGGGACGGTACTATGGCTACACCTTC
TRBD2	TRBV7-8	-	TRBJ2-1	CASSPRAGGGFEQFF	TGTGCCAGCAGTCCCCGAGCAGGCGGGGGGTTTGAGCAGTTCTTC